These 12 T cell receptor beta chains came from one sample sequenced in a study of siplizumab effects on memory and regulatory T cells. Sequencing used immunoSEQ multiplex PCR; TCRdb keeps in-frame clones, though not all of them. This table holds some 97,000 clones, about 95% found once. Material: non-Treg CD4+ T cells sorted from blood. The receptor source for this set is a human donor in good health.

V gene TRBV9 combines with J gene TRBJ2-3, with 9 bases aligning to TRBD2. Germline trimming cut 7 bases from V and 6 bases from J; bases unmatched to any gene: 6. The CDR3 runs to 13 residues. CDR1 is SGDLS, CDR2 YYNGEE, per germline. DNA for the CDR3: TGTGCCAGCCGGCGGGAGGGCCAGGATACGCAGTATTTT. Amino acid sequence: CASRREGQDTQYF. Full variable domain (rest looked up from reference TRBV9 and TRBJ2-3): DSGVTQTPKHLITATGQRVTLRCSPRSGDLSVYWYQQSLDQGLQFLIQYYNGEERAKGNILERFSAQQFPDLHSELNLSSLELGDSALYFCASRREGQDTQYFGPGTRLTVL.

A note on this clone: This sample includes further DNA sequences coding for the same CDR3. The rearrangement links TRBV5-1 to TRBJ2-1; D remains unclear. Germline CDR1 is SGHRS and CDR2 is YFSETQ. The CDR3 totals 14 residues. The V end was cut by 0 bases, the J end by 0 bases, with 4 bases between. CDR3 loop: CASSLGGSYNEQFF. CDR3 bases: TGCGCCAGCAGCTTGGGAGGCTCCTACAATGAGCAGTTCTTC.

V is TRBV15 and J is TRBJ1-1; 7 nucleotides align to TRBD1. From germline, CDR1 is LNHNV and CDR2 YYDKDF (reference sequence). J lost 0 bases, V lost 1 base, and 2 bases had no gene match. CDR3 length: 15 residues. The CDR3 DNA is TGTGCCACCAGCAGAGTCACAGGGGTGAACACTGAAGCTTTCTTT. This codes for CATSRVTGVNTEAFF.

The V call is TRBV2, the J call TRBJ2-7, with 13 bases identical to TRBD2. The CDR3 consists of 18 residues. CDR1 and CDR2 from the germline V gene are SNHLY and FYNNEI. V shed 6 bases, J shed 5 bases, and the junction held 16 bases outside the gene matches. In DNA, the CDR3 is TGTGCCAGCAGCGTCCCCGGGACTAGCGGGACCCCTCGCAACGAGCAGTACTTC. Translating it yields CASSVPGTSGTPRNEQYF.

The rearrangement joins TRBV5-1 to TRBJ1-1; TRBD1 is a possible D gene (6 bases). The CDR3 is made up of 14 amino acids. Germline CDR1 reads SGHRS; CDR2 reads YFSETQ. With 3 bases removed from V and 7 bases from J, the gap between germline ends came to 16 bases. CDR3 nucleotides: TGCGCCAGCAGCTCCGGGACAAATAGGGGTGAAGCTTTCTTT. It encodes CASSSGTNRGEAFF.

The rearrangement joins TRBV19 to TRBJ2-3, with no clear D. The CDR3 is 13 amino acids. Germline V gene lookup returns CDR1 LNHDA and CDR2 SQIVND (reference sequence). Trimming removed 2 bases from V and 1 base from J, with 4 bases in between. The CDR3 DNA follows: TGTGCCAGTAGTATACAGGGCACAGATACGCAGTATTTT. This encodes CASSIQGTDTQYF. The whole variable domain, filled in from reference TRBV19 and TRBJ2-3, reads DGGITQSPKYLFRKEGQNVTLSCEQNLNHDAMYWYRQDPGQGLRLIYYSQIVNDFQKGDIAEGYSVSREKKESFPLTVTSAQKNPTAFYLCASSIQGTDTQYFGPGTRLTVL.

Here the CDR3 DNA reads TGTGCCAGCAGCGTTTCCCGGGAGGGCCGAGGGACGCAGTATTTT. This sequence encodes CASSVSREGRGTQYF. The V and J genes are TRBV9 and TRBJ2-3; 8 positions match TRBD2. The CDR3 is 15 amino acids. J gave up 9 bases and V 2 bases, and 11 bases lay outside the gene matches. Per the germline V gene, CDR1 is SGDLS and CDR2 is YYNGEE.

The CDR3 region is CASRGLAGENYNEQFF. The CDR3 DNA sequence: TGTGCCAGCAGGGGACTAGCGGGAGAGAACTACAATGAGCAGTTCTTC. V is TRBV6-6 and J is TRBJ2-1; 14 nucleotides match TRBD2. The ends lost 6 bases at V and 3 bases at J; junction bases unmatched: 4. CDR3 length: 16 amino acids. Germline-derived CDR1 and CDR2 are MNHNY and SVGAGI (reference sequence).

The chain recombines TRBV21-1 with TRBJ2-7; TRBD2 reflects the table's D call only, with no check against the DNA. TRBV21-1 is assigned pseudogene status. The CDR3 is 16 residues long. CDR3: CASSKRLAGGFHEQYF. Written as DNA, the CDR3 is TGTGCCAGCAGCAAAAGACTAGCGGGAGGGTTTCACGAGCAGTACTTC.

V and J are TRBV19 and TRBJ2-5, with D possibly being TRBD1 (5 bases). V lost 6 bases to trimming and J lost 4 bases, with 9 bases between them. The CDR3 consists of 12 residues. Germline V gene sequence: CDR1 LNHDA, CDR2 SQIVND (reference sequence). The CDR3 here is CASRSQGETQYF. CDR3 DNA: TGTGCCAGTAGGAGCCAGGGAGAGACCCAGTACTTC. The whole variable domain, remainder taken from reference TRBV19 and TRBJ2-5, is DGGITQSPKYLFRKEGQNVTLSCEQNLNHDAMYWYRQDPGQGLRLIYYSQIVNDFQKGDIAEGYSVSREKKESFPLTVTSAQKNPTAFYLCASRSQGETQYFGPGTRLLVL.

V and J are TRBV15 and TRBJ1-5; D is undetermined. The CDR3 contains 15 residues. The V gene lost 0 bases and the J gene lost 0 bases, with 6 bases spanning the gap. Germline V CDR1 and CDR2: LNHNV, YYDKDF (reference sequence). The CDR3 DNA is TGTGCCACCAGCAGAGACACGTATAGCAATCAGCCCCAGCATTTT. Translated, it gives CATSRDTYSNQPQHF.

The chain is built from TRBV7-9 and TRBJ1-3, with D possibly TRBD1 on 6 matching bases. The V end lost 4 bases, the J end lost 4 bases, and 8 bases lay between the germline ends. Germline values: CDR1 SEHNR, CDR2 FQNEAQ (reference sequence). This CDR3 comprises 13 residues. The CDR3 nucleotides are TGTGCCAGCAGCTGGACAGCCGGAAACACCATATATTTT. Translated: CASSWTAGNTIYF.